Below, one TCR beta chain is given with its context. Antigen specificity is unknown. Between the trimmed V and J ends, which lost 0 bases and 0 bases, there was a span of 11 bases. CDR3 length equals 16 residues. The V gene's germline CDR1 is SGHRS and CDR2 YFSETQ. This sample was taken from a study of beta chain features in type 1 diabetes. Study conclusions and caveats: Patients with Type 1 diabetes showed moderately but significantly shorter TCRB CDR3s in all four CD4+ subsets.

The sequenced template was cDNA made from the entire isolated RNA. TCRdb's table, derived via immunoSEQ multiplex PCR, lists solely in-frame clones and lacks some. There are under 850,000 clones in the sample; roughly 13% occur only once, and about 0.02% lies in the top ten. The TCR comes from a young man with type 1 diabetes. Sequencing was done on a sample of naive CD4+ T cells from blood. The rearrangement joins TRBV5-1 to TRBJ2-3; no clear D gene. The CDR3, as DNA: TGCGCCAGCAGCTTGGTGCTTACCACTAGCACAGATACGCAGTATTTT. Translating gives CASSLVLTTSTDTQYF. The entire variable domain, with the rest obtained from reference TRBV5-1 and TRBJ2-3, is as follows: KAGVTQTPRYLIKTRGQQVTLSCSPISGHRSVSWYQQTPGQGLQFLFEYFSETQRNKGNFPGRFSGRQFSNSRSEMNVSTLELGDSALYLCASSLVLTTSTDTQYFGPGTRLTVL.